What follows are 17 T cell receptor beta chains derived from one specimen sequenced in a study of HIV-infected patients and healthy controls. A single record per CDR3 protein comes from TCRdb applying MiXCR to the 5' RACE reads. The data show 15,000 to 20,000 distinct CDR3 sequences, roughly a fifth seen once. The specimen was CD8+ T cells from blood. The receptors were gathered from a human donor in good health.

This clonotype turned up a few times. CDR3 region: CASSTGPGYTF. In DNA form, the CDR3 reads TGTGCCAGTAGTACCGGGCCCGGCTACACCTTC. The chain links TRBV19 to TRBJ1-2; D call uncertain. The CDR3 covers 11 residues. V lost 4 bases, J lost 8 bases, and 8 bases lay in between. The V gene's germline CDR1 is LNHDA and CDR2 SQIVND (reference sequence).

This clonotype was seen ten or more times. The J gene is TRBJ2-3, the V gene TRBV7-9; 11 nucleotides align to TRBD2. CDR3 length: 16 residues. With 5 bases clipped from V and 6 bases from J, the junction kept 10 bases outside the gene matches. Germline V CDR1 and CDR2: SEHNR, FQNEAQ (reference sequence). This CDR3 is CASSLNQGLAADTQYF. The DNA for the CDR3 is TGTGCCAGCAGCCTAAACCAGGGACTAGCGGCTGATACGCAGTATTTT.

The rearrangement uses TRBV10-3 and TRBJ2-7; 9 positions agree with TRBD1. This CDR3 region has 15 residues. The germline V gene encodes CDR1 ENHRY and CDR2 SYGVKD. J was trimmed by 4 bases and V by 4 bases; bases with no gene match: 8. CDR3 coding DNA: TGTGCCATCAGTGGAGAGACAGGGGGGGCTTACGAGCAGTACTTC. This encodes CAISGETGGAYEQYF.

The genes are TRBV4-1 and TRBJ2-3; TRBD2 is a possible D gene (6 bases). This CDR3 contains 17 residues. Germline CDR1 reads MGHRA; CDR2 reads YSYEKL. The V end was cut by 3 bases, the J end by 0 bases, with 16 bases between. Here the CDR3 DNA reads TGCGCCAGCAGCCATGTGGGGACGGGAGTCAGCACAGATACGCAGTATTTT. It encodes CASSHVGTGVSTDTQYF.

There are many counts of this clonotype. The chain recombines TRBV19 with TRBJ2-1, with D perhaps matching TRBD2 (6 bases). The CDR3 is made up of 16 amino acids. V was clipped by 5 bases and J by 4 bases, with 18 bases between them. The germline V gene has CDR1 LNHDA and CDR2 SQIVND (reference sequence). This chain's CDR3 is CASSPLSGGSYNEQFF. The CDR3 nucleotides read TGTGCCAGTAGTCCCCTGAGTGGGGGGTCGTACAATGAGCAGTTCTTC.

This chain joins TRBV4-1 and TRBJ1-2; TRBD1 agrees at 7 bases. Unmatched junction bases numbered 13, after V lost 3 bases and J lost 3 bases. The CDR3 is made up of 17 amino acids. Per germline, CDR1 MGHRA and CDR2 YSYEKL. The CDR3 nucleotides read TGCGCCAGCAGCCACACCCGGGGCAGACAGGGACACTATGGCTACACCTTC. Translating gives CASSHTRGRQGHYGYTF.

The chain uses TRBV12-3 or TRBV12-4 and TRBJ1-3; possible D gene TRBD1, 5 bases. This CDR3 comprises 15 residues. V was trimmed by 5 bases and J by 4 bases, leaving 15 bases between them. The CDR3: CASSARESPGNTIYF. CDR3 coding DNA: TGTGCCAGCAGTGCCAGGGAGTCTCCCGGAAACACCATATATTTT.

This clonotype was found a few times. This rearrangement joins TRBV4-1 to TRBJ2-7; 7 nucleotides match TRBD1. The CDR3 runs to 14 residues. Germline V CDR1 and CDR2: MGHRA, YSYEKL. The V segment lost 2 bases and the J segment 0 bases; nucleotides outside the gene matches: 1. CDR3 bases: TGCGCCAGCAGCCAACGGGACAGCTCCTACGAGCAGTACTTC. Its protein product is CASSQRDSSYEQYF.

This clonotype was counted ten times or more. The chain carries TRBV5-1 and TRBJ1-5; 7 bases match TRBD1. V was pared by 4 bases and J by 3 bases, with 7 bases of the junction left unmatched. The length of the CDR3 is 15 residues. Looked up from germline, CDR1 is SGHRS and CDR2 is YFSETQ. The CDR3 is CASSPWTGDNQPQHF. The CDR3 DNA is TGCGCCAGCAGCCCTTGGACAGGAGACAATCAGCCCCAGCATTTT.

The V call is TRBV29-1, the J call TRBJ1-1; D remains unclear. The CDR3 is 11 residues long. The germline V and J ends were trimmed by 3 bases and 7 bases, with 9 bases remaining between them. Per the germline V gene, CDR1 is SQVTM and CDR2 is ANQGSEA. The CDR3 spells CSVEGPNEAFF. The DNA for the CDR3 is TGCAGCGTTGAGGGCCCAAATGAAGCTTTCTTT. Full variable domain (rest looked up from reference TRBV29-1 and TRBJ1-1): SAVISQKPSRDICQRGTSLTIQCQVDSQVTMMFWYRQQPGQSLTLIATANQGSEATYESGFVIDKFPISRPNLTFSTLTVSNMSPEDSSIYLCSVEGPNEAFFGQGTRLTVV.

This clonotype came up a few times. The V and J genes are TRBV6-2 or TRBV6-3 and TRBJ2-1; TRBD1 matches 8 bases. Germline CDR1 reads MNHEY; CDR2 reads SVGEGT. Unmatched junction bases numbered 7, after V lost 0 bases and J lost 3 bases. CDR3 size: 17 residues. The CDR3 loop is CASSYSKSRGHYNEQFF. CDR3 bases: TGTGCCAGCAGTTACTCGAAATCCAGGGGGCACTACAATGAGCAGTTCTTC.

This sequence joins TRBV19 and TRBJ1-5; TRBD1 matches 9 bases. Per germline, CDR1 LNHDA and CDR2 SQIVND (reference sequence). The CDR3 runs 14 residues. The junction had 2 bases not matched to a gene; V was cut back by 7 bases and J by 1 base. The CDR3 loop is CASKDRGSNQPQHF. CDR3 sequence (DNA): TGTGCCAGTAAGGACAGGGGAAGCAATCAGCCCCAGCATTTT.

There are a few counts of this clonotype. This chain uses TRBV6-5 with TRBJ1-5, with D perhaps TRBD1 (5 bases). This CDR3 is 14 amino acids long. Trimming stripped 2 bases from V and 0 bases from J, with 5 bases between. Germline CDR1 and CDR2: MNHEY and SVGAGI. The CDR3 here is CASSYGGSNQPQHF. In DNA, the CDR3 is TGTGCCAGCAGTTACGGGGGTAGCAATCAGCCCCAGCATTTT.

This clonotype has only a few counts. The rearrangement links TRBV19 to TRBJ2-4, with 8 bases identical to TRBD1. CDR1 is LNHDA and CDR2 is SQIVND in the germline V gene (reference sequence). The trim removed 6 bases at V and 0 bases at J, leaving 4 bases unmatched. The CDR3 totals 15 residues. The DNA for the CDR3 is TGTGCCAGTAGCCACGACAGGGGAGCCAAAAACATTCAGTACTTC. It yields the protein CASSHDRGAKNIQYF.

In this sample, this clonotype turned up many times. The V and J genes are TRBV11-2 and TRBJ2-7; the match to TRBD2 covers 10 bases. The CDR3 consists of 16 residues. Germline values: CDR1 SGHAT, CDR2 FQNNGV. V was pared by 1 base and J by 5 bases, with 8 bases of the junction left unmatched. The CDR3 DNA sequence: TGTGCCAGCAGCTTAGCCCTAGCGGGGGTCCGGGACGAGCAGTACTTC. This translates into CASSLALAGVRDEQYF.

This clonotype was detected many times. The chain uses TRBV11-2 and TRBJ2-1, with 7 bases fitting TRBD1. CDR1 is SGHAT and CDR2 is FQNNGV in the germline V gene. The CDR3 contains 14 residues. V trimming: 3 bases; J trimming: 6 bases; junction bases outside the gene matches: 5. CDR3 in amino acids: CASSFSTGVNEQFF. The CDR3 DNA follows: TGTGCCAGCAGCTTTAGTACAGGGGTCAATGAGCAGTTCTTC.

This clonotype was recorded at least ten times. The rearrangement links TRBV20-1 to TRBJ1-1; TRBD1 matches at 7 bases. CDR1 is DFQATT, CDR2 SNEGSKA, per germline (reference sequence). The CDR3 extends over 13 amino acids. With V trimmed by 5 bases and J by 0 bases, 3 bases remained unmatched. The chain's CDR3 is CSAEGGMNTEAFF. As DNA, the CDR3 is TGCAGTGCTGAAGGGGGCATGAACACTGAAGCTTTCTTT.